This T cell receptor beta chain was obtained from a study of cytomegalovirus exposure and HLA in healthy donors. PCR amplification relied on 60 Vbeta primers (plus 13 Jbeta primers). Sequencing used immunoSEQ multiplex PCR; TCRdb keeps in-frame clones, though not all of them. The table includes more than 95,000 clones, 13% to 15% detected once. Findings and caveats of the study: According to an earlier analysis, most TCR beta V segments yielded productive rearrangements about 87% or about 30% of the time. Based on reports, TCR beta sequences accurately predicted HLA-A and HLA-B alleles for most subjects.

Remarks on this clone: Its antigen is as yet unknown.

J was trimmed by 2 bases and V by 7 bases; bases with no gene match: 7. Looked up from germline, CDR1 is MRHNA and CDR2 is SNTAGT. The CDR3 covers 14 residues. The sample taken for sequencing was PBMCs. The chain combines TRBV6-4 with TRBJ1-2; 7 nucleotides align to TRBD1. The source of this sequence is a female donor in good health and CMV-seronegative. The CDR3 region is CASNRQGPNYGYTF. In DNA, the CDR3 is TGTGCCAGCAATCGACAGGGACCGAACTATGGCTACACCTTC.